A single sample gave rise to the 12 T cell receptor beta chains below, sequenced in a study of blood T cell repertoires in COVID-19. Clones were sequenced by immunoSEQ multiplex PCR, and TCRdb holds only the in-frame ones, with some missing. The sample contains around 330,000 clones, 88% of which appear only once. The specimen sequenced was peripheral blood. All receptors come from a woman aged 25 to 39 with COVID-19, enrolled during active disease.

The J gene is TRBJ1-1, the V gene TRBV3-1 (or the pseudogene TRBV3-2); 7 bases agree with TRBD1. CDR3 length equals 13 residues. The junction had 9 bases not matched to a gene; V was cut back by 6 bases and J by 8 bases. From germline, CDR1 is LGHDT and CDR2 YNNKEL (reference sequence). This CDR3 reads CASSHGTASEAFF. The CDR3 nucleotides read TGTGCCAGCAGTCATGGGACAGCCTCAGAAGCTTTCTTT.

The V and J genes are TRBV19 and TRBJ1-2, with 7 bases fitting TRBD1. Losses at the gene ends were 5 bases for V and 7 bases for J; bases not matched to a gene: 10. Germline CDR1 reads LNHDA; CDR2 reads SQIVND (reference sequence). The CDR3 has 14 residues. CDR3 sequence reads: CASSQDRLRGGYTF. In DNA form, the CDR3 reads TGTGCCAGTAGTCAGGACAGGCTGCGGGGTGGCTACACCTTC.

CDR3: CASSSISNTGELFF. CDR3 bases: TGTGCCAGCAGCTCTATATCGAACACCGGGGAGCTGTTTTTT. The rearrangement uses TRBV5-5 and TRBJ2-2; D gene uncertain. This CDR3 spans 14 amino acids. V was clipped by 3 bases and J by 0 bases, with 6 bases between them. Germline loops: CDR1 SGHKS, CDR2 YYEKEE (reference sequence).

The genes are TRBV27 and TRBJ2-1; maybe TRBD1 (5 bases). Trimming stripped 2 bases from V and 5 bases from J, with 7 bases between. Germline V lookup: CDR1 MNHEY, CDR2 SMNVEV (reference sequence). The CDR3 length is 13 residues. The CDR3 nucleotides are TGTGCCAGCAGTTTAACAGGTAACAATGAGCAGTTCTTC. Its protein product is CASSLTGNNEQFF.

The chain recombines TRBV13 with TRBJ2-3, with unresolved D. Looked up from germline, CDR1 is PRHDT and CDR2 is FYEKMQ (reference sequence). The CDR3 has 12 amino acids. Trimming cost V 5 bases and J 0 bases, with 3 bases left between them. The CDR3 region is CASSISTDTQYF. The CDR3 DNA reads TGTGCCAGCAGCATAAGCACAGATACGCAGTATTTT. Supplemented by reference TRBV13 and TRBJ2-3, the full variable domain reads AAGVIQSPRHLIKEKRETATLKCYPIPRHDTVYWYQQGPGQDPQFLISFYEKMQSDKGSIPDRFSAQQFSDYHSELNMSSLELGDSALYFCASSISTDTQYFGPGTRLTVL.

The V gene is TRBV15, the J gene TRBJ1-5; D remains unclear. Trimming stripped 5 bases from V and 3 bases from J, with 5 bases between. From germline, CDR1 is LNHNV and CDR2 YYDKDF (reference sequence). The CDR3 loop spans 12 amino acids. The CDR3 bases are TGTGCCACCAGCCTTTCCAATCAGCCCCAGCATTTT. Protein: CATSLSNQPQHF.

This CDR3 reads CASSLYKGSTETQYF. CDR3 in DNA: TGTGCCAGCAGTCTCTACAAGGGGTCAACGGAGACCCAGTACTTC. V usage is TRBV27 and J usage is TRBJ2-5; D might be TRBD1 (5 bases). The CDR3 is 15 residues long. Trimming left V 5 bases short and J 5 bases short, with 18 bases between. CDR1 MNHEY and CDR2 SMNVEV come from the germline V gene (reference sequence).

CDR3 sequence (DNA): TGTGCCAGCAGCCAAGGGACAGTAAGGGGCTACACCTTC. It specifies CASSQGTVRGYTF. The genes are TRBV11-2 and TRBJ1-2; 7 bases are a match to TRBD1. This CDR3 region has 13 residues. The junction had 8 bases not matched to a gene; V was cut back by 5 bases and J by 8 bases. CDR1 SGHAT and CDR2 FQNNGV come from the germline V gene.

The CDR3 loop reads CASSQTTGDNYGYTF. In DNA, the CDR3 is TGCGCCAGCAGCCAGACGACAGGCGATAACTATGGCTACACCTTC. The gene calls are TRBV4-1 and TRBJ1-2, with a weak D call TRBD1 (6 bases). Germline V gene data show CDR1 as MGHRA and CDR2 as YSYEKL. The CDR3 is made up of 15 amino acids. Between the trimmed V and J ends, which lost 3 bases and 1 base, there was a span of 12 bases.

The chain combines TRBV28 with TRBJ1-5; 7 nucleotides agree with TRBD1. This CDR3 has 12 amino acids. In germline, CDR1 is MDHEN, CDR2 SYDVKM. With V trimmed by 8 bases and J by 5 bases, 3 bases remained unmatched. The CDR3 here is CASGQAYQPQHF. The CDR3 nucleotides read TGTGCCAGCGGACAGGCCTATCAGCCCCAGCATTTT.

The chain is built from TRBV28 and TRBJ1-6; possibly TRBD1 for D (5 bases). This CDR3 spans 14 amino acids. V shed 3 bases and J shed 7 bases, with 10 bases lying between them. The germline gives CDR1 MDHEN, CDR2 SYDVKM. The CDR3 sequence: CASSLPRVNSPLHF. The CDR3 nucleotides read TGTGCCAGCAGTTTGCCCAGGGTCAATTCACCCCTCCACTTT.

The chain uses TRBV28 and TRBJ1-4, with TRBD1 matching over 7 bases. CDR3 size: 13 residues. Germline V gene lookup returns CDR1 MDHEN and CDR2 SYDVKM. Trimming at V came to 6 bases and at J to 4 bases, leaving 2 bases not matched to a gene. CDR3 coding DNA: TGTGCCAGCAGGCCAGGGGGTAATGAAAAACTGTTTTTT. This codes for CASRPGGNEKLFF.